This T cell receptor (beta chain) was found in a study of radiotherapy plus CTLA-4 blockade in lung cancer. Overall study findings and caveats: With interferon-beta, early dynamics of blood T cell clones were reported to best predict response. Subsequent to radiotherapy plus ipilimumab, tumor-derived TCR clones underwent expansion in blood.

Method: immunoSEQ multiplex PCR; TCRdb's copy keeps in-frame clones and lacks some. This sample has around 80,000 clones; nearly 75% occur once, and the top ten carry over 9%. As to this clone: Antigen: not known.

V lost 1 base and J lost 8; bases outside the gene matches: 11. The CDR3 has 16 amino acids. Germline CDR1 reads SGHRS; CDR2 reads YFSETQ. The chain joins TRBV5-1 to TRBJ2-1, with TRBD2 matching over 8 bases. This TCR was recovered from a human donor with non-small cell lung cancer whose response to radiotherapy plus ipilimumab could not be evaluated. Source: peripheral blood, taken from a patient treated with radiotherapy plus ipilimumab. The CDR3 loop is CASSLQPGLGRDEQFF. DNA for the CDR3: TGCGCCAGCAGCTTGCAACCGGGACTAGGACGGGATGAGCAGTTCTTC.